Sequencing of this TCR beta chain was carried out in a study of regulatory T cells in long-lasting Graves disease. Time point given: newly diagnosed GD, antithyroid drugs for less than 3 months. Preparation of the TCR library used RNA extracted from PBMCs. This clonotype appeared a few times. Germline V gene data show CDR1 as SQVTM and CDR2 as ANQGSEA. The CDR3 is 13 residues long. The V gene lost 4 bases and the J gene lost 0 bases, with 9 bases spanning the gap. Sequencing libraries for TCR beta were prepared with iRepertoire HTBI primers and Arm-PCR of CDR3 regions. One entry per CDR3 protein, called by TCRdb with MiXCR from the multiplex PCR reads. There are roughly 530,000 distinct CDR3 sequences in the sample; 15% to 20% occur only once, and roughly 25% lies in the top ten. The same sample was also used in a study of T cells in Graves' hyperthyroidism and ophthalmopathy. Turning to that study: For the diagnoses, clinical symptoms, serum thyroxine and TRAb, thyroid ultrasound and orbital computed tomography were used. First-round RT-PCR targeting the TCR CDR3 was performed with the HTBI primer set.

The TCR comes from a woman in her forties or fifties with Graves disease. The chain combines TRBV29-1 with TRBJ1-1; D gene ambiguous. The starting material was peripheral blood mononuclear cells (PBMCs), obtained at new diagnosis, from a patient treated with antithyroid drugs. The CDR3, as DNA: TGCAGCGTTGCTCGGGTTATGAACACTGAAGCTTTCTTT. This codes for CSVARVMNTEAFF.